In its sample, the clone carrying this T cell receptor beta chain was seen a few times. Its antigen is undetermined. This sample is part of a study of cytomegalovirus exposure and HLA in healthy donors. 60 Vbeta and 13 Jbeta primers were used in PCR. Produced via immunoSEQ multiplex PCR; TCRdb's table is partial and in-frame only. Of fewer than 200,000 clones detected, roughly two thirds appear once; the ten largest clones hold 2.8%. Study-wide results and limits: Generally TCR sequences proved uncommon, though certain public TCRs appeared in numerous donors.

V lost 6 bases and J 7 bases, leaving 16 bases between the germline ends. The germline gives CDR1 SQVTM, CDR2 ANQGSEA. This CDR3 contains 12 residues. The receptor was isolated from a woman in her 40s in good health and CMV-seropositive. The chain uses TRBV29-1 and TRBJ2-7, with D perhaps matching TRBD1 (6 bases). The sequencing sample was made of PBMCs. The CDR3 is CSVQEPGTEQYF. The CDR3 nucleotides read TGCAGCGTCCAGGAGCCCGGGACAGAGCAGTACTTC.